Listed here are 6 T cell receptor beta chains from one sample, sequenced in a study of T-cell memory formation after mild COVID-19 (dated by TCRdb to the early 2020s). Library preparation was by 5' RACE. The sequencer was an Illumina NovaSeq 6000. TCRdb reanalyzed the raw reads on its own, using fastp at Q25 for trimming and MiXCR for clone calling, and kept in-frame beta chains. Every entry covers one CDR3 protein and lists the most common genes and DNA from its rows. The sample profile shows just over 400,000 distinct CDR3 sequences; 23% of them were found once. The biggest ten clones account for around 12% of the sample. The material sequenced was PBMCs or a T cell subset sorted from them (not recorded which). The receptors were gathered from an adult woman who had mild COVID-19 (a few samples of this study predate the infection). The sample titles of this study are shuffled in the database, so cell type and time point are left out; the donor was told from shared clones.

The chain uses TRBV5-1 and TRBJ2-5, with a tentative D call TRBD1 (6 bases). The CDR3 spans 13 residues. Germline CDR1 and CDR2: SGHRS and YFSETQ. V was clipped by 7 bases and J by 2 bases, with 12 bases between them. The CDR3 bases are TGCGCCAGCCAGGGGAGTTTACAAGAGACCCAGTACTTC. Translating it yields CASQGSLQETQYF.

For the CDR3, the DNA is TGCGCCAGCAGCTTGGCCGGGCGGGGGCGGAATGAGCAGTTCTTC. It specifies CASSLAGRGRNEQFF. V usage is TRBV5-1 and J usage is TRBJ2-1; a weak D match, TRBD2 (7 bases). Germline V lookup: CDR1 SGHRS, CDR2 YFSETQ. The CDR3 is made up of 15 amino acids. V gave up 0 bases and J gave up 7 bases, with 14 bases separating them.

The V and J genes are TRBV5-1 and TRBJ2-2; TRBD1 matches at 8 bases. Germline-derived CDR1 and CDR2 are SGHRS and YFSETQ. V was clipped by 0 bases and J by 3 bases; unmatched bases: 1. CDR3 length: 15 residues. The chain's CDR3 is CASSLGDRHTGELFF. The CDR3 bases are TGCGCCAGCAGCTTGGGGGACAGGCACACCGGGGAGCTGTTTTTT. The entire variable domain, with the rest obtained from reference TRBV5-1 and TRBJ2-2, is as follows: KAGVTQTPRYLIKTRGQQVTLSCSPISGHRSVSWYQQTPGQGLQFLFEYFSETQRNKGNFPGRFSGRQFSNSRSEMNVSTLELGDSALYLCASSLGDRHTGELFFGEGSRLTVL.

This clonotype was seen more than once but under ten times. The rearrangement links TRBV5-1 to TRBJ1-1, with 7 bases matching TRBD1. The CDR3 length is 16 residues. Trimming cost V 0 bases and J 0 bases; bases outside gene matches: 5. Germline CDR1 is SGHRS and CDR2 is YFSETQ. CDR3 loop: CASSLGDRLMNTEAFF. DNA for the CDR3: TGCGCCAGCAGCTTGGGGGACAGACTCATGAACACTGAAGCTTTCTTT.

The DNA for the CDR3 is TGTGCCAGCAGTTGGTTAGCGGGAGGTGCGGGTGAGCAGTTCTTC. Protein: CASSWLAGGAGEQFF. The V gene is TRBV12-3 or TRBV12-4, the J gene TRBJ2-1; TRBD2 aligns across 10 bases. V lost 4 bases to trimming and J lost 9 bases; unmatched junction nucleotides: 9. This CDR3 is 15 amino acids long.

In this sample, this clonotype turned up a few times. This chain connects TRBV5-1 to TRBJ2-2; the match to TRBD2 covers 10 bases. Trimming took 4 bases from V and 5 from J; bases not matched to a gene: 8. This CDR3 spans 16 amino acids. Germline values: CDR1 SGHRS, CDR2 YFSETQ. CDR3 protein: CASSVTSGAGTGELFF. In nucleotides, the CDR3 is TGCGCCAGCAGCGTTACTAGCGGGGCTGGGACCGGGGAGCTGTTTTTT.